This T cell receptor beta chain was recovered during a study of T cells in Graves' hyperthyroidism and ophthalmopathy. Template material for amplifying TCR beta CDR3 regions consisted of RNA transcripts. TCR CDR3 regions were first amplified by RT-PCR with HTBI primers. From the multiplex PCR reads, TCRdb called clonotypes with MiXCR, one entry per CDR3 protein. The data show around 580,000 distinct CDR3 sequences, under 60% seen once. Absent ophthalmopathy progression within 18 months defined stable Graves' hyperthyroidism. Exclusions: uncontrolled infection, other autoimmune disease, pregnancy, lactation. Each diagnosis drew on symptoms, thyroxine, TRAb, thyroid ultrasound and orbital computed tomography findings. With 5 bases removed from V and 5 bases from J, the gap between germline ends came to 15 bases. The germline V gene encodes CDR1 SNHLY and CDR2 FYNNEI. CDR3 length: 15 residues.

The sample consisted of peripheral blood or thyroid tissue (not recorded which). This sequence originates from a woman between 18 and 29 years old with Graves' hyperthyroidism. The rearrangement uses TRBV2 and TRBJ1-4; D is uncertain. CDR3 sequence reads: CASSRPTLGNEKLFF. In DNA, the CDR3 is TGTGCCAGCAGTCGCCCTACACTTGGGAATGAAAAACTGTTTTTT.